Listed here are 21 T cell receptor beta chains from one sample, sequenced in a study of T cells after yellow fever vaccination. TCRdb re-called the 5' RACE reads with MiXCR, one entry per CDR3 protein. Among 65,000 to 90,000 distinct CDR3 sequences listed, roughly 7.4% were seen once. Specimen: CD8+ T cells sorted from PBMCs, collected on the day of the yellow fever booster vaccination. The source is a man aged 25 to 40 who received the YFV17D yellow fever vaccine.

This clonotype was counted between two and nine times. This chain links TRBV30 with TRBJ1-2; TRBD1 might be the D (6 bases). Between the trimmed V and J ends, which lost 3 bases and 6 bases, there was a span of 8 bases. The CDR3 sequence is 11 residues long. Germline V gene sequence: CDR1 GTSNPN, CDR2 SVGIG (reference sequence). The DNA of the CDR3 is TGTGCCTGGAGCCAGGGGAATGGCTACACCTTC. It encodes CAWSQGNGYTF.

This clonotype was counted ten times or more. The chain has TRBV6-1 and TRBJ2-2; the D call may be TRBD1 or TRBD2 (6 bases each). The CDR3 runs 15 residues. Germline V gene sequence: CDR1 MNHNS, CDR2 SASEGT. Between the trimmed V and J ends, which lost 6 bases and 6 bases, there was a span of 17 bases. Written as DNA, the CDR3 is TGTGCCAGCAGCCCAGGGGTTGGAGGGCCCGGGGAGCTGTTTTTT. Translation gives CASSPGVGGPGELFF.

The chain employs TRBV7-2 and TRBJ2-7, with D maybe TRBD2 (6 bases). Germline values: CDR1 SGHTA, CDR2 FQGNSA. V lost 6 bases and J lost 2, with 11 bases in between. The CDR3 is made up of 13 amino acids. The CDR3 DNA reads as TGTGCCAGCAGGTCCGGGACTGCCTACGAGCAGTACTTC. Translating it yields CASRSGTAYEQYF.

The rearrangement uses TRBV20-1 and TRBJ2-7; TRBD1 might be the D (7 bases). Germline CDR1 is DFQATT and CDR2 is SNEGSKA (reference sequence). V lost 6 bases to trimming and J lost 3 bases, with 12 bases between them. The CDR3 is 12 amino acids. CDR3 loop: CSARDRNYEQYF. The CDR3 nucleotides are TGCAGTGCGCGGGACAGAAACTACGAGCAGTACTTC.

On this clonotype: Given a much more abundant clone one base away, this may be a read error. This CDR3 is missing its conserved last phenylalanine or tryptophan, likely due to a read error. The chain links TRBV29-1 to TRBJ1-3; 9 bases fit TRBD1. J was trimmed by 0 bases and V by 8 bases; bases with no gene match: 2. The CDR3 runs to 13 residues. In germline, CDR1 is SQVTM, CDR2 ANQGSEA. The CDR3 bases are TGCAGCCACAGGGGGCTCTCTGGAAACACCATATATTTG. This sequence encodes CSHRGLSGNTIYL.

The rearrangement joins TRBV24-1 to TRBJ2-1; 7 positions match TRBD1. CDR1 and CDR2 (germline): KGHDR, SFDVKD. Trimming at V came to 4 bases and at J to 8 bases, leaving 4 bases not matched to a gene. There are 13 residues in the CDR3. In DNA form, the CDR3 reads TGTGCCACCAGTGACCTGACAGGGCATGAGCAGTTCTTC. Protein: CATSDLTGHEQFF.

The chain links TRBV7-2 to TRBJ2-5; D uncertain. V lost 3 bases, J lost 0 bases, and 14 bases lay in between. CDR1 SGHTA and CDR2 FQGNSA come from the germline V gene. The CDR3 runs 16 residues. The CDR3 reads CASSFTADGYQETQYF. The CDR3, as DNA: TGTGCCAGCAGCTTCACTGCAGACGGATACCAAGAGACCCAGTACTTC.

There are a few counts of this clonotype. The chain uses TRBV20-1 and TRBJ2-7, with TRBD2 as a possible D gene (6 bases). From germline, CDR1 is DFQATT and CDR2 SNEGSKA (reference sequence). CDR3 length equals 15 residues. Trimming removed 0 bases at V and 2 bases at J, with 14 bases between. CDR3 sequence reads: CSAREFWRGTYEQYF. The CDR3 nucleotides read TGCAGTGCTAGAGAGTTCTGGCGGGGTACCTACGAGCAGTACTTC.

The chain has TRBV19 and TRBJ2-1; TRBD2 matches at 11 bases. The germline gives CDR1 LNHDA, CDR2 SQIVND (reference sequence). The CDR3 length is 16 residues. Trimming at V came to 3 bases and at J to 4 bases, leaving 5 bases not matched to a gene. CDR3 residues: CASSIPGLAEYNEQFF. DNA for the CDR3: TGTGCCAGTAGTATTCCGGGACTAGCGGAGTACAATGAGCAGTTCTTC.

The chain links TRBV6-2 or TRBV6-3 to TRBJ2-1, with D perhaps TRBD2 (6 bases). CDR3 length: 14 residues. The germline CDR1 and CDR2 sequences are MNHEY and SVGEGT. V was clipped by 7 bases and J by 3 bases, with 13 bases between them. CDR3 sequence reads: CASTLPGLYNEQFF. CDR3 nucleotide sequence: TGTGCCAGCACACTCCCGGGACTCTACAATGAGCAGTTCTTC.

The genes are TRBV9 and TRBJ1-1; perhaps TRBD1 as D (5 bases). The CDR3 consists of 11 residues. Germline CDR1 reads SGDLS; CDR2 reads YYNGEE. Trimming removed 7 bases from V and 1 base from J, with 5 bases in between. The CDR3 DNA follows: TGTGCCAGCGGGGGGAACACTGAAGCTTTCTTT. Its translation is CASGGNTEAFF.

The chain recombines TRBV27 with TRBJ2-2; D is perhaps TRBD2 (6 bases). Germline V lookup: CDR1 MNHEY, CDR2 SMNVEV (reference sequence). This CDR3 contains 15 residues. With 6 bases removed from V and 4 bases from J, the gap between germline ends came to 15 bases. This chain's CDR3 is CASSLDYTTTGELFF. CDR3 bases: TGTGCCAGCAGCTTGGACTATACGACCACCGGGGAGCTGTTTTTT.

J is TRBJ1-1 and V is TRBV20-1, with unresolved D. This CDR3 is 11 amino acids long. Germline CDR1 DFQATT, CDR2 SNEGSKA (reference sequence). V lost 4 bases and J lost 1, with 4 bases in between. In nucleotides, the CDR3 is TGCAGTGCTACCCCGAACACTGAAGCTTTCTTT. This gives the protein CSATPNTEAFF.

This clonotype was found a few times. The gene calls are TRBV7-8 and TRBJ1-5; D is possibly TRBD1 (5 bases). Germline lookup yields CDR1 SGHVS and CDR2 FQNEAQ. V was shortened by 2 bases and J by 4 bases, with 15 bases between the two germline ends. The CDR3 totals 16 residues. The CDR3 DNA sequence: TGTGCCAGCAGCTTAAATTGGGCAGGGAAGAATCAGCCCCAGCATTTT. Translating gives CASSLNWAGKNQPQHF.

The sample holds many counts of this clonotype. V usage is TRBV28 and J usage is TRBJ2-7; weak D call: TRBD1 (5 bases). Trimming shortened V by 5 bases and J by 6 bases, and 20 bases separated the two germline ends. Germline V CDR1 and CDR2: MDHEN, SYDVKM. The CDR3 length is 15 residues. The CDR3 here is CASSIETERDAEQYF. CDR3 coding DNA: TGTGCCAGCAGTATTGAGACAGAGAGAGACGCCGAGCAGTACTTC.

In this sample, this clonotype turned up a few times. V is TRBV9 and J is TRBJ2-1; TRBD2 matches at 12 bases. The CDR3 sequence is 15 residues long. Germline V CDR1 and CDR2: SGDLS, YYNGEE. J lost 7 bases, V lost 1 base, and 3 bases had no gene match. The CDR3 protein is CASSVFTSGGNEQFF. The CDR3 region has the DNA TGTGCCAGCAGCGTATTCACTAGCGGGGGGAATGAGCAGTTCTTC.

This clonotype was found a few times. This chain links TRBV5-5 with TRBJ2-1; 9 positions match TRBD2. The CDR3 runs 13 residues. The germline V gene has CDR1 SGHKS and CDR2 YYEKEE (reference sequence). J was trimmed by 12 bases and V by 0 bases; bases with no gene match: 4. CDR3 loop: CASSLGTAGGQFF. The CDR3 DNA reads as TGTGCCAGCAGCTTGGGGACAGCGGGGGGGCAGTTCTTC. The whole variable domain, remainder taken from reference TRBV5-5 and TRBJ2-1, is DAGVTQSPTHLIKTRGQQVTLRCSPISGHKSVSWYQQVLGQGPQFIFQYYEKEERGRGNFPDRFSARQFPNYSSELNVNALLLGDSALYLCASSLGTAGGQFFGPGTRLTVL.

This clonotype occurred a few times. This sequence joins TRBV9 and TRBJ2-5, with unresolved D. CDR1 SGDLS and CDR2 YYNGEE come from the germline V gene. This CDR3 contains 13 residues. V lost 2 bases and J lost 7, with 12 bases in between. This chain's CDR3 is CASSVSLGSTQYF. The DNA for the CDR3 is TGTGCCAGCAGCGTTTCCCTCGGGTCGACCCAGTACTTC.

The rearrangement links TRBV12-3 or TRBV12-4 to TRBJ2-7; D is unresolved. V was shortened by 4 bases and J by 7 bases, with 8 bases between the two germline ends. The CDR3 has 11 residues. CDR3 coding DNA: TGTGCCAGCAGTTCACCCCCTGAGCAGTACTTC. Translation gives CASSSPPEQYF.

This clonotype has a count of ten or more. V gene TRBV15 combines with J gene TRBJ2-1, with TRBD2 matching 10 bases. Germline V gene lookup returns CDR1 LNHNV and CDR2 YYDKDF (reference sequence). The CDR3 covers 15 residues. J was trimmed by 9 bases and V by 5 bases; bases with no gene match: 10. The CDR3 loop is CATSRRSSGSGEQFF. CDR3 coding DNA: TGTGCCACCAGCCGCAGGTCTAGCGGGAGTGGTGAGCAGTTCTTC.

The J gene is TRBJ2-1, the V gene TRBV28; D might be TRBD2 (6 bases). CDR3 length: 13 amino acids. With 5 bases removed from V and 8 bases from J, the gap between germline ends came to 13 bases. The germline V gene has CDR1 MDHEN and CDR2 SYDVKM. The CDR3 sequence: CASSPTSPDEQFF. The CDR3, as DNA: TGTGCCAGCAGTCCGACTAGTCCGGATGAGCAGTTCTTC.